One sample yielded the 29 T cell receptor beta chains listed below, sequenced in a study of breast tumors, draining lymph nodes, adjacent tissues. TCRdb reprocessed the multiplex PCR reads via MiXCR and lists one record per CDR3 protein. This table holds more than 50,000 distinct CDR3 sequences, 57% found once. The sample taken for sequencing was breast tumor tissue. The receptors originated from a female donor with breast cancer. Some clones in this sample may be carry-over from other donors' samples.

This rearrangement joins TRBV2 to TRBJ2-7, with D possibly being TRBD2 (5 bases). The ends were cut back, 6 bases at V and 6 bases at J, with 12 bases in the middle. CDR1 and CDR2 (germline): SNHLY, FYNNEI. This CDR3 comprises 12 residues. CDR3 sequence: CASRAARAEQYF. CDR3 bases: TGTGCCAGCAGAGCGGCCCGGGCCGAGCAGTACTTC.

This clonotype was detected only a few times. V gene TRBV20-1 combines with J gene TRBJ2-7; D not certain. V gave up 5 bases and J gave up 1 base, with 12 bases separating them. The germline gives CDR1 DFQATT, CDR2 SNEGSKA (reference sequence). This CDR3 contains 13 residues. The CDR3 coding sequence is TGCAGTGCTCGATCGACGGGTTCCTACGAGCAGTACTTC. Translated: CSARSTGSYEQYF.

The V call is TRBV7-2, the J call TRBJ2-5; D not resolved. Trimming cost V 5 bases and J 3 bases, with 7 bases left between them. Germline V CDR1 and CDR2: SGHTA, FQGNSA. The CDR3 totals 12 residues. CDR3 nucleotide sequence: TGTGCCAGCAGCGCCATGAAAGAGACCCAGTACTTC. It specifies CASSAMKETQYF.

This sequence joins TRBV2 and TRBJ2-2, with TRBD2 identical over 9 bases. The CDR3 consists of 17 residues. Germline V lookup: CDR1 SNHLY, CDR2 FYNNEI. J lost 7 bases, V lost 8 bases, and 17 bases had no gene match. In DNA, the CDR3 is TGTGCCAGCTCCTGGGACGGGCTAGCGGGGAGGGGCGGGGAGCTGTTTTTT. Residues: CASSWDGLAGRGGELFF.

For the CDR3, the DNA is TGTGCCAGCAGCTTAGAACGCGGCACCGGGGAGCTGTTTTTT. Its translation: CASSLERGTGELFF. This chain uses TRBV7-8 with TRBJ2-2; unclear D gene. Germline V gives CDR1 SGHVS, CDR2 FQNEAQ. The CDR3 sequence is 14 residues long. V lost 1 base to trimming and J lost 4 bases, with 7 bases between them.

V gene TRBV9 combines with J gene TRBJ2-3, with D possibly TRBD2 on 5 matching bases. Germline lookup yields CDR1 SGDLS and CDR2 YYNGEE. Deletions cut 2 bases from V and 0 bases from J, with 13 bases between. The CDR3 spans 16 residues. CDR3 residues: CASSVSGRTSTDTQYF. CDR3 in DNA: TGTGCCAGCAGCGTGTCCGGTCGGACTAGCACAGATACGCAGTATTTT. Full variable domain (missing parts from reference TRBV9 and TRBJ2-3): DSGVTQTPKHLITATGQRVTLRCSPRSGDLSVYWYQQSLDQGLQFLIQYYNGEERAKGNILERFSAQQFPDLHSELNLSSLELGDSALYFCASSVSGRTSTDTQYFGPGTRLTVL.

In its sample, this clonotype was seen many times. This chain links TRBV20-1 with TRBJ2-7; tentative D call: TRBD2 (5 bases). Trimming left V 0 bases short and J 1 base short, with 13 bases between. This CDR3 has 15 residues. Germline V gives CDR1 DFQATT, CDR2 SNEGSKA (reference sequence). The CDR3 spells CSARDRGKASYEQYF. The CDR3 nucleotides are TGCAGTGCTAGAGATAGAGGGAAAGCTTCCTACGAGCAGTACTTC.

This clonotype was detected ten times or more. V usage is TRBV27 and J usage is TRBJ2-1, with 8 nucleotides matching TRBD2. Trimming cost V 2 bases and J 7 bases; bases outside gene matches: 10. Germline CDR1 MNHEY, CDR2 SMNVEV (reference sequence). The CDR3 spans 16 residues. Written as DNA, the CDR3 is TGTGCCAGCAGTTTACCCATTACTAGCGGATCAAATGAGCAGTTCTTC. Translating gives CASSLPITSGSNEQFF.

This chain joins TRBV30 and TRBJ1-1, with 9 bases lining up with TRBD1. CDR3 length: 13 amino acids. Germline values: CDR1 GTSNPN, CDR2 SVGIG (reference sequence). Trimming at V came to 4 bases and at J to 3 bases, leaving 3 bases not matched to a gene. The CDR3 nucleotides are TGTGCCTGGAAGGGACAGGGATACACTGAAGCTTTCTTT. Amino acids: CAWKGQGYTEAFF.

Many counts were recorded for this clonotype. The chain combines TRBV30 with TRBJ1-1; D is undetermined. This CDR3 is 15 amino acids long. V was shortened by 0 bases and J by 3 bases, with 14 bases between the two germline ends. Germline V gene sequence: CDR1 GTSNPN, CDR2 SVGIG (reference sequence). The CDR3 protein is CAWSVLFFGDTEAFF. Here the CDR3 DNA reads TGTGCCTGGAGTGTACTCTTCTTTGGGGACACTGAAGCTTTCTTT.

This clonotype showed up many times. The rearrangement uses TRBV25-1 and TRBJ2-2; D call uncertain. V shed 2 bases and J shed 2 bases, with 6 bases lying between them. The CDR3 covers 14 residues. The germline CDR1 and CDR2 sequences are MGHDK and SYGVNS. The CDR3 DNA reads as TGTGCCAGCAGTGAACTGATCAACACCGGGGAGCTGTTTTTT. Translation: CASSELINTGELFF.

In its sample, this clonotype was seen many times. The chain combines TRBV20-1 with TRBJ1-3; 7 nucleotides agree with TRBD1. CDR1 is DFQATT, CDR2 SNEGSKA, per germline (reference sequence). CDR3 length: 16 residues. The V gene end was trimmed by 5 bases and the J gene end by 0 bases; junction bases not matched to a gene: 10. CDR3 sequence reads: CSAGGGQTSSGNTIYF. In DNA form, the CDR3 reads TGCAGTGCTGGGGGGGGACAGACGAGCTCTGGAAACACCATATATTTT.

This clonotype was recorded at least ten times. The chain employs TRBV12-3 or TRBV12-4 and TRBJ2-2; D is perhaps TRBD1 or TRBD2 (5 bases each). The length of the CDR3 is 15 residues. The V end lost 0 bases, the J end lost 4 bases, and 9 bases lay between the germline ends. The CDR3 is CASSLAGTGTGELFF. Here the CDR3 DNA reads TGTGCCAGCAGTTTAGCTGGGACGGGCACCGGGGAGCTGTTTTTT.

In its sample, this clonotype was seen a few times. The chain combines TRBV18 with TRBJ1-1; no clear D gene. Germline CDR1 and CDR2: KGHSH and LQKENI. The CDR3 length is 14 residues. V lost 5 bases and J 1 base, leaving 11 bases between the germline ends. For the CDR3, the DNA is TGTGCCAGCTCAGGCAATCCTAGGAACACTGAAGCTTTCTTT. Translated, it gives CASSGNPRNTEAFF.

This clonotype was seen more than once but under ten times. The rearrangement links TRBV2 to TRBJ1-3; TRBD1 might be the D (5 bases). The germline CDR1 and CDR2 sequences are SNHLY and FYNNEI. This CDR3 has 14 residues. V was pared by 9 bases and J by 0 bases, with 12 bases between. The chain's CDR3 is CARTRGDSGNTIYF. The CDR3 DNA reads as TGTGCCAGGACTAGGGGCGACTCTGGAAACACCATATATTTT.

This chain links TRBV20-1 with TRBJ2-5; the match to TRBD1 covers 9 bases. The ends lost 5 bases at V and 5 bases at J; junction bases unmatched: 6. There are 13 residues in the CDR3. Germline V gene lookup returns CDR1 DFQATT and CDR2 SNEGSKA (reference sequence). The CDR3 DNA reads TGCAGTGCTTCAAGACAGGGGGGGGAGACCCAGTACTTC. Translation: CSASRQGGETQYF.

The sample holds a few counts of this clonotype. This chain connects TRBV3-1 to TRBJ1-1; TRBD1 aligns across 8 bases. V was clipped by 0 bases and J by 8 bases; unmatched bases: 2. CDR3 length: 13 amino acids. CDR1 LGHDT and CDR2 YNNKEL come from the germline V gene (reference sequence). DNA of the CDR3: TGTGCCAGCAGCCAAGATCAGGGGGCGGAAGCTTTCTTT. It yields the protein CASSQDQGAEAFF.

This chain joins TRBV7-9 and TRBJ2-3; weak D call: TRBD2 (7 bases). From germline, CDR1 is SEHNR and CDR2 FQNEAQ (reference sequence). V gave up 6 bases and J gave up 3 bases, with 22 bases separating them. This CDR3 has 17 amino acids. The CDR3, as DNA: TGTGCCAGCAGTGCTAGTGTTACGAGGGGGGGGACAGATACGCAGTATTTT. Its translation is CASSASVTRGGTDTQYF.

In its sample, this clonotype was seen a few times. CDR3 nucleotide sequence: TGCAGTGCTCCCCGGGCTATGAACACTGAAGCTTTCTTT. Protein: CSAPRAMNTEAFF. The chain employs TRBV20-1 and TRBJ1-1, with D unresolved. The CDR3 is made up of 13 amino acids. Germline V gene lookup returns CDR1 DFQATT and CDR2 SNEGSKA (reference sequence). V lost 5 bases and J lost 0, with 10 bases in between.

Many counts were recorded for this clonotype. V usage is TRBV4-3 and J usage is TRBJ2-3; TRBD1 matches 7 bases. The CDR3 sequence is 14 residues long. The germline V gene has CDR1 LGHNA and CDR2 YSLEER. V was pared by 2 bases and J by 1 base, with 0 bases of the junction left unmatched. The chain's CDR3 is CASSQTGGTDTQYF. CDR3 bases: TGCGCCAGCAGCCAAACAGGGGGCACAGATACGCAGTATTTT.

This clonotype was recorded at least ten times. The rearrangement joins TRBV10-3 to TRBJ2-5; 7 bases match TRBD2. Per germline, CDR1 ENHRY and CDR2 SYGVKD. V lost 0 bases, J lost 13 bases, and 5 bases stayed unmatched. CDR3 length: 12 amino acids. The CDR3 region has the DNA TGTGCCATCAGTGAGTCGGGGAGGGAATCGTACTTC. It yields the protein CAISESGRESYF.

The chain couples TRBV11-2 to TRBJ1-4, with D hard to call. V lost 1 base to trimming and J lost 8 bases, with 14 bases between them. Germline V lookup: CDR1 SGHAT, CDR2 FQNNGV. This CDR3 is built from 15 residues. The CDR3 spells CASSLGHSSYEKLFF. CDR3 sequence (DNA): TGTGCCAGCAGCTTAGGCCATAGCTCCTACGAAAAACTGTTTTTT.

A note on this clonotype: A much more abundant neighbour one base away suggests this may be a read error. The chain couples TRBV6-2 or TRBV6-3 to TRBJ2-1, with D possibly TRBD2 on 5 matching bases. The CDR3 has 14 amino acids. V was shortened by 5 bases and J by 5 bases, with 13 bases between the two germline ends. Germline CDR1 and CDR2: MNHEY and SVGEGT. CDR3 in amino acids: CASSHTRMDNEQFF. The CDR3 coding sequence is TGTGCCAGCAGTCACACTAGAATGGACAATGAGCAGTTCTTC.

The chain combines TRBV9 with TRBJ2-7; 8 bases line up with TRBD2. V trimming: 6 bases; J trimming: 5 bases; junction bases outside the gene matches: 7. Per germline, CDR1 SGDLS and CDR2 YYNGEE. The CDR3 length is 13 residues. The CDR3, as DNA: TGTGCCAGCACCTCCGGGGGGGTTCACGAGCAGTACTTC. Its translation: CASTSGGVHEQYF. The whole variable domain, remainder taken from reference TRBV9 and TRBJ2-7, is DSGVTQTPKHLITATGQRVTLRCSPRSGDLSVYWYQQSLDQGLQFLIQYYNGEERAKGNILERFSAQQFPDLHSELNLSSLELGDSALYFCASTSGGVHEQYFGPGTRLTVT.

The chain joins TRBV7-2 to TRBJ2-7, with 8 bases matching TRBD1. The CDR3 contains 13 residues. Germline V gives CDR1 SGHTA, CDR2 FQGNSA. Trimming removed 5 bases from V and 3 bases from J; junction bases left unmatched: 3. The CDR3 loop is CASSEDRGYEQYF. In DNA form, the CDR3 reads TGTGCCAGCAGCGAAGACAGGGGCTACGAGCAGTACTTC.

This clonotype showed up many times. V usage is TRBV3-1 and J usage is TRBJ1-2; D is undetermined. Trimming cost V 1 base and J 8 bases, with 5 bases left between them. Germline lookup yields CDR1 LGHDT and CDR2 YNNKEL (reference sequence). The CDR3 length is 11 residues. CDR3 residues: CASSQGEGYTF. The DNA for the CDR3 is TGTGCCAGCAGCCAAGGTGAAGGCTACACCTTC.

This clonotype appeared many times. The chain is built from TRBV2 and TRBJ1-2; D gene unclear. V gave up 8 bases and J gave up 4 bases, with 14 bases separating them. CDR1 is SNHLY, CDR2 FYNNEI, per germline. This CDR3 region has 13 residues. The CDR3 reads CASLGLTAYGYTF. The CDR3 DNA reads TGTGCCAGCCTTGGTTTGACGGCCTATGGCTACACCTTC.

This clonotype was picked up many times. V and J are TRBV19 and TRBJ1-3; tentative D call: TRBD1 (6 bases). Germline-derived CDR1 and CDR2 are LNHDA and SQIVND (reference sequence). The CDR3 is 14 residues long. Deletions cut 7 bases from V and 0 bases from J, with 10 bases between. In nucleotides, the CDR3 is TGTGCCAGTAACGCACAGGGCTCTGGAAACACCATATATTTT. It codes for CASNAQGSGNTIYF. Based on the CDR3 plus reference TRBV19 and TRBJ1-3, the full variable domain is DGGITQSPKYLFRKEGQNVTLSCEQNLNHDAMYWYRQDPGQGLRLIYYSQIVNDFQKGDIAEGYSVSREKKESFPLTVTSAQKNPTAFYLCASNAQGSGNTIYFGEGSWLTVV.

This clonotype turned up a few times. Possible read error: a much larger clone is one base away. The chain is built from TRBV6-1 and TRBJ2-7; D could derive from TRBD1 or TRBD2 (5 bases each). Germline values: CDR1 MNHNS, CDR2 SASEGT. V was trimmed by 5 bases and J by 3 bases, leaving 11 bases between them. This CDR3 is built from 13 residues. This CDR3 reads CASSHIGGYEQYF. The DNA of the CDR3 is TGTGCCAGCAGTCACATTGGGGGCTACGAGCAGTACTTC.